This T cell receptor (beta chain) was profiled in a study of CD4+ T cells in melanoma. Overall study findings and caveats: Diverse differentiation states were reported for melanoma neoantigen-specific CD4+ T cells. CD8+ T cell, macrophage and B cell function reportedly correlated with neoantigen-specific CD4+ T cells.

Some clones are missing from TCRdb's copy, which holds only in-frame ones; the method was immunoSEQ multiplex PCR. Of some 13,000 clones in the sample, over 60% were seen once. Comment on this clone: Its target is unknown.

The CDR3 sequence is 15 residues long. From germline, CDR1 is SGHNT and CDR2 YYREEE (reference sequence). The junction had 7 bases not matched to a gene; V was cut back by 2 bases and J by 5 bases. V gene TRBV5-4 combines with J gene TRBJ2-5; the match to TRBD2 covers 9 bases. The sample consisted of cells from a culture (not recorded whether cultured in vitro). This TCR was recovered from a human donor with melanoma. In nucleotides, the CDR3 is TGTGCCAGCAGCTTTCGTCTGGCGGGAGGGGAGACCCAGTACTTC. It translates to CASSFRLAGGETQYF.